The 26 T cell receptor beta chains below all came from one sample that was sequenced in a study of cytomegalovirus exposure and HLA in healthy donors. PCR employed 60 Vbeta and 13 Jbeta primers. Using immunoSEQ multiplex PCR, the repertoire was profiled, and TCRdb retains in-frame clones only, with some absent. Of more than 100,000 clones in the sample, around 80% were seen once. Sequencing was done on a sample of PBMCs. The receptor source for this set is a young woman in good health and CMV-seronegative.

The V and J genes are TRBV7-2 and TRBJ2-7; 10 bases are a match to TRBD2. V gave up 5 bases and J gave up 6 bases; unmatched junction bases: 10. This CDR3 is 15 amino acids long. Germline CDR1 and CDR2: SGHTA and FQGNSA. In DNA, the CDR3 is TGTGCCAGCAGCCCCCGGGGGCCTAGCGGGAGCGAGCAGTACTTC. Amino acid sequence: CASSPRGPSGSEQYF.

The chain employs TRBV5-1 and TRBJ2-3, with 16 bases that match TRBD2. Germline-derived CDR1 and CDR2 are SGHRS and YFSETQ. This CDR3 comprises 17 residues. The V gene end was trimmed by 4 bases and the J gene end by 4 bases; junction bases not matched to a gene: 6. The CDR3 bases are TGCGCCAGCAGCGCGGGACTAGCGGGAGGGCTCTCAGATACGCAGTATTTT. This sequence encodes CASSAGLAGGLSDTQYF.

The V and J genes are TRBV5-1 and TRBJ2-7, with TRBD1 identical over 7 bases. The CDR3 runs to 14 residues. Germline CDR1 reads SGHRS; CDR2 reads YFSETQ. V lost 3 bases, J lost 4 bases, and 7 bases stayed unmatched. CDR3 residues: CASSSGGRSYEQYF. DNA for the CDR3: TGCGCCAGCAGCTCAGGGGGAAGATCGTACGAGCAGTACTTC.

This rearrangement joins TRBV4-2 to TRBJ2-3; D gene ambiguous. The V end was cut by 0 bases, the J end by 7 bases, with 8 bases between. CDR3 length: 13 amino acids. Germline assignment: CDR1 LGHNA and CDR2 YNFKEQ. The CDR3 DNA reads as TGTGCCAGCAGCCAAGAATCTAGGTATACGCAGTATTTT. This translates into CASSQESRYTQYF.

The genes are TRBV29-1 and TRBJ2-5; tentative D call: TRBD1 (6 bases). Germline CDR1 SQVTM, CDR2 ANQGSEA. The CDR3 extends over 15 amino acids. With 5 bases removed from V and 2 bases from J, the gap between germline ends came to 18 bases. CDR3 residues: CSVWTMDRIQETQYF. The CDR3 DNA reads TGCAGCGTTTGGACCATGGACAGAATACAAGAGACCCAGTACTTC.

The chain joins TRBV19 to TRBJ2-3; D is possibly TRBD1 (6 bases). This CDR3 is built from 14 residues. Germline CDR1 reads LNHDA; CDR2 reads SQIVND (reference sequence). With 10 bases removed from V and 6 bases from J, the gap between germline ends came to 20 bases. The CDR3 sequence is CATRTDHVSDTQYF. The DNA for the CDR3 is TGTGCCACCCGGACAGATCACGTCAGCGATACGCAGTATTTT.

V and J are TRBV7-2 and TRBJ1-5, with TRBD1 as a possible D gene (5 bases). This CDR3 has 16 residues. V lost 4 bases and J 7 bases, leaving 20 bases between the germline ends. Germline CDR1 and CDR2: SGHTA and FQGNSA. The CDR3: CASSYGSGEGGQPQHF. The CDR3 region has the DNA TGTGCCAGCAGCTACGGCTCGGGGGAAGGAGGCCAGCCCCAGCATTTT.

This clone was detected once. The V gene is TRBV19, the J gene TRBJ1-5, with D possibly matching TRBD1 (6 bases). From germline, CDR1 is LNHDA and CDR2 SQIVND (reference sequence). The V end was cut by 6 bases, the J end by 0 bases, with 12 bases between. There are 15 residues in the CDR3. CDR3 bases: TGTGCCAGTAGCCCGGGACATTTTAGCAATCAGCCCCAGCATTTT. Protein sequence: CASSPGHFSNQPQHF.

The chain carries TRBV4-1 and TRBJ2-5; 8 positions match TRBD2. The J call may be faulty, since TRBJ2-7 better matches the DNA end. The length of the CDR3 is 14 residues. The germline V gene encodes CDR1 MGHRA and CDR2 YSYEKL. The CDR3 is CASSLAGYSYEQYF. The CDR3 bases are TGCGCCAGCAGCCTAGCGGGGTACTCCTACGAGCAGTACTTC.

The J gene is TRBJ1-2, the V gene TRBV12-5; D is uncertain. Germline V gives CDR1 LGHNT, CDR2 FRNRAP. The CDR3 sequence is 13 residues long. Deletions cut 1 base from V and 4 bases from J, with 7 bases between. The CDR3 spells CASGLGRIYGYTF. The CDR3 coding sequence is TGTGCTAGTGGTTTGGGCAGAATCTATGGCTACACCTTC.

This clone showed up just once. This chain joins TRBV5-1 and TRBJ2-1, with D possibly matching TRBD2 (5 bases). The CDR3 extends over 14 amino acids. Germline assignment: CDR1 SGHRS and CDR2 YFSETQ. Trimming took off 7 bases at V and 7 bases at J, with 18 bases between the two ends. The CDR3 region has the DNA TGCGCCAGCTCCGGGAATCTCCGCGGGAATGAGCAGTTCTTC. It codes for CASSGNLRGNEQFF.

The chain carries TRBV21-1 and TRBJ1-1; no check of the table's D call, TRBD1, against the DNA was made. TRBV21-1 is a pseudogene segment. This CDR3 has 14 residues. The CDR3 nucleotides are TGTGCCAGCACCAAGGACAGCGCGAACACTGAAGCTTTCTTT. Translated, it gives CASTKDSANTEAFF.

V gene TRBV5-6 combines with J gene TRBJ1-2, with 8 bases matching TRBD1. This CDR3 comprises 15 residues. CDR1 and CDR2 from the germline V gene are SGHDT and YYEEEE. V lost 0 bases to trimming and J lost 7 bases; unmatched junction nucleotides: 8. This CDR3 is CASSLELTGDLGYTF. Written as DNA, the CDR3 is TGTGCCAGCAGCTTGGAGCTGACAGGGGATCTTGGCTACACCTTC.

The rearrangement joins TRBV5-1 to TRBJ2-5; D is possibly TRBD1 (6 bases). The J call may be wrong; the DNA end is better matched by TRBJ2-7. Germline CDR1 SGHRS, CDR2 YFSETQ. The CDR3 is 15 amino acids. CDR3 loop: CASSSATGATYEQYF. The DNA of the CDR3 is TGCGCCAGCAGCTCGGCGACAGGAGCAACCTACGAGCAGTACTTC.

This clone was seen a few times. This chain links TRBV2 with TRBJ2-5; maybe TRBD1 (5 bases). Trimming cost V 8 bases and J 1 base, with 17 bases left between them. This CDR3 comprises 15 residues. Germline CDR1 is SNHLY and CDR2 is FYNNEI. The CDR3 region is CASGPGQNFQETQYF. CDR3 bases: TGTGCCAGCGGGCCAGGGCAAAATTTCCAAGAGACCCAGTACTTC.

This clone was counted between two and nine times. This rearrangement joins TRBV18 to TRBJ1-1; D gene ambiguous. Trimming left V 5 bases short and J 0 bases short, with 10 bases between. The germline V gene has CDR1 KGHSH and CDR2 LQKENI. The CDR3 is 14 residues long. The CDR3: CASSLRVMNTEAFF. CDR3 bases: TGTGCCAGCTCATTACGGGTTATGAACACTGAAGCTTTCTTT.

This clone was observed a handful of times. The chain is built from TRBV30 and TRBJ2-7, with 11 bases fitting TRBD2. CDR3 length equals 13 residues. V gave up 4 bases and J gave up 6 bases; unmatched junction bases: 5. The V gene's germline CDR1 is GTSNPN and CDR2 SVGIG (reference sequence). DNA of the CDR3: TGTGCCTGGACCCCAGGACTAGCGGGCGAGCAGTACTTC. As protein: CAWTPGLAGEQYF.

This clone has just a few counts. The germline gene is not matched at one end of the junction; a read error may be the cause. This CDR3 is also generated by other DNA sequences in the sample. The genes are TRBV30 and TRBJ1-2, with 7 bases aligning to TRBD1. Germline CDR1 and CDR2: GTSNPN and SVGIG (reference sequence). The CDR3 is made up of 14 amino acids. The CDR3 region is CAWSMYRGGDGYTF. For the CDR3, the DNA is TGCGCCTGGAGTATGTACAGGGGAGGTGATGGCTACACCTTC.

The sample holds a few counts of this clone. The chain uses TRBV30 and TRBJ2-2; tentative D call: TRBD2 (5 bases). CDR1 and CDR2 from the germline V gene are GTSNPN and SVGIG (reference sequence). V dropped 8 bases and J dropped 9 bases, with 22 bases sitting between them. This CDR3 is built from 14 residues. The CDR3 sequence is CATSGPGSPRELFF. The CDR3 DNA reads TGTGCCACCTCCGGGCCGGGGTCGCCGAGGGAGCTGTTTTTT.

The chain carries TRBV27 and TRBJ1-4, with D unclear. Germline V lookup: CDR1 MNHEY, CDR2 SMNVEV (reference sequence). CDR3 length equals 10 residues. V lost 7 bases and J 8 bases, leaving 5 bases between the germline ends. The CDR3 DNA reads as TGTGCCAGCATCGAGGAAAAACTGTTTTTT. Protein product: CASIEEKLFF. Together with reference TRBV27 and TRBJ1-4, the CDR3 gives the full variable domain: EAQVTQNPRYLITVTGKKLTVTCSQNMNHEYMSWYRQDPGLGLRQIYYSMNVEVTDKGDVPEGYKVSRKEKRNFPLILESPSPNQTSLYFCASIEEKLFFGSGTQLSVL.

J is TRBJ2-3 and V is TRBV15, with TRBD2 matching over 12 bases. J lost 2 bases, V lost 1 base, and 7 bases had no gene match. The CDR3 consists of 18 residues. Germline V gives CDR1 LNHNV, CDR2 YYDKDF (reference sequence). The CDR3, as DNA: TGTGCCACCAGCAGAGTCCGGACTAGCGGGAACCCCACAGATACGCAGTATTTT. Translation gives CATSRVRTSGNPTDTQYF.

The V call is TRBV6-1, the J call TRBJ1-1; the match to TRBD1 covers 7 bases. The CDR3 has 15 residues. From germline, CDR1 is MNHNS and CDR2 SASEGT. V trimming: 6 bases; J trimming: 3 bases; junction bases outside the gene matches: 10. For the CDR3, the DNA is TGTGCCAGCAGAGAGACAGGGTTTGAGGACACTGAAGCTTTCTTT. Amino acids: CASRETGFEDTEAFF.

Only a few counts were recorded for this clone. The identical CDR3 is also encoded by other nucleotide sequences in the sample. The J gene is TRBJ1-1, the V gene TRBV7-9; D is perhaps TRBD1 (5 bases). The CDR3 loop spans 14 amino acids. Trimming left V 1 base short and J 1 base short, with 7 bases between. Germline CDR1 SEHNR, CDR2 FQNEAQ (reference sequence). The CDR3 nucleotides read TGTGCCAGCAGCTTAGGGCAGGGGAACACTGAAGCTTTCTTT. Amino acids: CASSLGQGNTEAFF.

The rearrangement uses TRBV30 and TRBJ2-7; the D is unclear. CDR1 GTSNPN and CDR2 SVGIG come from the germline V gene (reference sequence). CDR3 length: 13 residues. Trimming pared 5 bases from V and 5 bases from J, leaving 16 bases between. The CDR3 is CAWADKNVDEQYF. The CDR3 nucleotides are TGTGCCTGGGCTGACAAAAACGTTGACGAGCAGTACTTC.

V usage is TRBV4-1 and J usage is TRBJ2-7, with TRBD1 matching over 8 bases. The germline V gene has CDR1 MGHRA and CDR2 YSYEKL. Germline trimming cut 4 bases from V and 3 bases from J; bases unmatched to any gene: 2. This CDR3 spans 13 amino acids. The CDR3 DNA is TGCGCCAGCAGCCGGGACAGGCTCTACGAGCAGTACTTC. This codes for CASSRDRLYEQYF.

The chain combines TRBV16 with TRBJ2-3, with no clear D. CDR3 size: 14 residues. The germline V and J ends were trimmed by 1 base and 2 bases, with 7 bases remaining between them. From germline, CDR1 is KGHSY and CDR2 FQNENV. CDR3 nucleotides: TGTGCCAGCAGCCAATTTGCGGTCACAGATACGCAGTATTTT. Protein: CASSQFAVTDTQYF. Together with reference TRBV16 and TRBJ2-3, the CDR3 gives the full variable domain: GEEVAQTPKHLVRGEGQKAKLYCAPIKGHSYVFWYQQVLKNEFKFLISFQNENVFDETGMPKERFSAKCLPNSPCSLEIQATKLEDSAVYFCASSQFAVTDTQYFGPGTRLTVL.